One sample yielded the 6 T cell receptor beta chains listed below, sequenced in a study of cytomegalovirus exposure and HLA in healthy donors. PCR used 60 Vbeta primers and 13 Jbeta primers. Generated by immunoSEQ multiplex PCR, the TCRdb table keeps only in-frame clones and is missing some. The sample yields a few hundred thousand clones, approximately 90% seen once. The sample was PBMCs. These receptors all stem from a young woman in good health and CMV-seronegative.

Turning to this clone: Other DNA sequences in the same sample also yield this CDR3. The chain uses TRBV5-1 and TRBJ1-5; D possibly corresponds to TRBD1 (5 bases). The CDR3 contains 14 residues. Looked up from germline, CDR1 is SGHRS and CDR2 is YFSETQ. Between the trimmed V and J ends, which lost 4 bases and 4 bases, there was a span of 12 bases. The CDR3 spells CASSPGQGNQPQHF. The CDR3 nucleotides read TGCGCCAGCAGCCCTGGACAAGGAAATCAGCCCCAGCATTTT. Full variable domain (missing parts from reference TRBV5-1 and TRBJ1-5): KAGVTQTPRYLIKTRGQQVTLSCSPISGHRSVSWYQQTPGQGLQFLFEYFSETQRNKGNFPGRFSGRQFSNSRSEMNVSTLELGDSALYLCASSPGQGNQPQHFGDGTRLSIL.

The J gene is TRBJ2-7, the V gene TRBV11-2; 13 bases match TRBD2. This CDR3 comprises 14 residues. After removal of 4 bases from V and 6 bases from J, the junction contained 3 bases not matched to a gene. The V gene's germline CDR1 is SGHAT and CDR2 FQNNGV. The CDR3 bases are TGTGCCAGCAGCTCCACTAGCGGGGGGGGCGAGCAGTACTTC. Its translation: CASSSTSGGGEQYF. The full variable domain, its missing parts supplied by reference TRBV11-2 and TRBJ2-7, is EAGVAQSPRYKIIEKRQSVAFWCNPISGHATLYWYQQILGQGPKLLIQFQNNGVVDDSQLPKDRFSAERLKGVDSTLKIQPAKLEDSAVYLCASSSTSGGGEQYFGPGTRLTVT.

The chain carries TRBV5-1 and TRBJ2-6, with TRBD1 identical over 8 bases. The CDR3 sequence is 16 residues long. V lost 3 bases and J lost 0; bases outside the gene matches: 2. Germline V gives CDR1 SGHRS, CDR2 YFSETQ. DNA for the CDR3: TGCGCCAGCAGCTCTGGACAGGGCTCTGGGGCCAACGTCCTGACTTTC. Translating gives CASSSGQGSGANVLTF.

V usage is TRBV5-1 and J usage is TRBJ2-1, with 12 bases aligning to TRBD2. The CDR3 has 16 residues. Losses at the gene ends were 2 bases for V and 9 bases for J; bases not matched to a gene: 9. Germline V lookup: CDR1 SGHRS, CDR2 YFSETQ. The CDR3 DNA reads TGCGCCAGCAGCTTAACTAGCGGGGGGATGACGGGTGAGCAGTTCTTC. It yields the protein CASSLTSGGMTGEQFF.

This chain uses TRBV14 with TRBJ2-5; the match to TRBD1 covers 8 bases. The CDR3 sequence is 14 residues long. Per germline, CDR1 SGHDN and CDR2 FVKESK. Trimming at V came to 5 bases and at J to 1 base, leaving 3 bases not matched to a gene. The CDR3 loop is CASSSDRGQETQYF. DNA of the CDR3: TGTGCCAGCAGCTCCGACAGGGGCCAAGAGACCCAGTACTTC. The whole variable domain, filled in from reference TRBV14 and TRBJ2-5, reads EAGVTQFPSHSVIEKGQTVTLRCDPISGHDNLYWYRRVMGKEIKFLLHFVKESKQDESGMPNNRFLAERTGGTYSTLKVQPAELEDSGVYFCASSSDRGQETQYFGPGTRLLVL.

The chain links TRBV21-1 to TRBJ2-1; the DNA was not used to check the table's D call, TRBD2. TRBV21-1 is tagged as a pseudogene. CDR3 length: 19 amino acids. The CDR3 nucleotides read TGTGCCAGCCACTCCAGAGACATTACTAGCGGGGGTATACGGAATGAGCAGTTCTTC. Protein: CASHSRDITSGGIRNEQFF.